This TCR beta chain is drawn from a study of vaccination and CD4 T cells after COVID-19. Study information: After nasal swab PCR-confirmed SARS-CoV-2, nine convalescents had mild disease and one severe. Each participant underwent a two-dose regimen of either the BNT162b2 or the mRNA-1273 vaccine.

The treatment denotes: roughly ten-day PBMC culture with coronavirus spike peptide pools or control peptides (ViraFEST assay). As concerns this clonotype: The antigen is unknown.

An Oncomine TCR Beta short-read assay was used to sequence the DNA from cultured CD4+ T cells. MiXCR was run by TCRdb on the PCR reads, yielding one entry per CDR3 protein. The data contain 8,500 to 10,000 distinct CDR3 sequences, roughly 50% of them singletons. The V and J ends lost 3 bases and 2 bases, in that order; junction bases with no gene match: 9. Germline CDR1 DFQATT, CDR2 SNEGSKA (reference sequence). This CDR3 contains 16 residues. The sample was CD4+ T cells from blood, cultured in vitro. The chain couples TRBV20-1 to TRBJ2-2, with 7 bases aligning to TRBD2. The source is a human donor who had recovered from COVID-19. The CDR3 spells CSARSGGGRNTGELFF. Here the CDR3 DNA reads TGCAGTGCTAGGTCCGGCGGGGGAAGAAACACCGGGGAGCTGTTTTTT.